The 30 T cell receptor beta chains listed next were all sequenced from one sample in a study of cytomegalovirus exposure and HLA in healthy donors. PCR employed 60 Vbeta and 13 Jbeta primers. Sequencing was performed with immunoSEQ multiplex PCR; in TCRdb, only in-frame clones are kept and a portion is missing. The sample shows 29,000 or so clones, about three fifths of them seen only once. The sequencing input was PBMCs. These receptors were obtained from a male donor in good health and CMV-seropositive.

This clone was seen ten or more times. The chain recombines TRBV5-1 with TRBJ2-2; 13 bases agree with TRBD2. The CDR3 consists of 18 residues. V dropped 1 base and J dropped 3; count of bases not matched to a gene: 6. Germline V gene sequence: CDR1 SGHRS, CDR2 YFSETQ. DNA for the CDR3: TGCGCCAGCAGCTTGACTAGCGGGAGGGCCACGTACACCGGGGAGCTGTTTTTT. Translating it yields CASSLTSGRATYTGELFF.

The CDR3 DNA reads TGCAGCGTTGAAGTCCCCGGTGCATCCCGCTCTGGAAACACCATATATTTT. Its protein product is CSVEVPGASRSGNTIYF. The chain combines TRBV29-1 with TRBJ1-3; D remains unclear. The germline CDR1 and CDR2 sequences are SQVTM and ANQGSEA. CDR3 size: 17 residues. Trimming pared 1 base from V and 0 bases from J, leaving 16 bases between.

The genes are TRBV25-1 and TRBJ1-4; maybe TRBD1 (5 bases). This CDR3 spans 15 amino acids. V was trimmed by 4 bases and J by 5 bases, leaving 14 bases between them. Germline CDR1 is MGHDK and CDR2 is SYGVNS. CDR3 region: CASSARGGGNEKLFF. The CDR3 DNA follows: TGTGCCAGCAGTGCGCGCGGGGGAGGGAATGAAAAACTGTTTTTT.

The genes are TRBV2 and TRBJ1-5; D is ambiguous. This CDR3 comprises 15 residues. CDR1 is SNHLY, CDR2 FYNNEI, per germline. The V gene lost 5 bases and the J gene lost 1 base, with 12 bases spanning the gap. The CDR3 DNA reads TGTGCCAGCAGTTTGACTGATCAAAGCAATCAGCCCCAGCATTTT. It codes for CASSLTDQSNQPQHF.

V usage is TRBV6-1 and J usage is TRBJ1-2; D is undetermined. This CDR3 spans 13 amino acids. Germline CDR1 MNHNS, CDR2 SASEGT. Deletions cut 6 bases from V and 2 bases from J, with 10 bases between. The CDR3 spells CASRSTENYGYTF. As DNA, the CDR3 is TGTGCCAGCAGGTCGACTGAAAACTATGGCTACACCTTC.

The genes are TRBV6-5 and TRBJ1-1; unclear D gene. Trimming pared 4 bases from V and 5 bases from J, leaving 11 bases between. CDR3 length: 13 residues. Germline-derived CDR1 and CDR2 are MNHEY and SVGAGI. Here the CDR3 reads CASSFRPGTEAFF. The CDR3 DNA reads TGTGCCAGCAGTTTCCGCCCGGGAACTGAAGCTTTCTTT.

The chain is built from TRBV29-1 and TRBJ1-5, with 7 bases identical to TRBD1. Germline V lookup: CDR1 SQVTM, CDR2 ANQGSEA. The CDR3 length is 14 residues. This CDR3 reads CSVSGGLPNQPQHF. For the CDR3, the DNA is TGCAGTGTGTCAGGGGGGTTGCCCAATCAGCCCCAGCATTTT.

As for this clone: It differs at one base from a far larger clone, so likely a read error. Other DNA sequences of this sample code for an identical CDR3. The chain couples TRBV7-7 to TRBJ2-1; 8 nucleotides agree with TRBD2. CDR1 is SSHAT and CDR2 is FNYEAQ in the germline V gene (reference sequence). The CDR3 is made up of 17 amino acids. CDR3 in DNA: TGTGCTAGCAGCAGTAGCGGGGACGCCCGCTCCTACAATGAGCAGTTCTTC. Amino acid sequence: CASSSSGDARSYNEQFF.

The CDR3 nucleotides are TGTGCCAGCAGCCAACGATCCCCCCTGGGGGGGAGGGATGGCTACACCTTC. Residues: CASSQRSPLGGRDGYTF. The rearrangement joins TRBV4-2 to TRBJ1-2, with D possibly matching TRBD1 (5 bases). V lost 2 bases and J 6 bases, leaving 22 bases between the germline ends. This CDR3 is 17 amino acids long. The germline gives CDR1 LGHNA, CDR2 YNFKEQ.

The table lists this clone with a few counts. The rearrangement uses TRBV6-4 and TRBJ1-1, with unresolved D. The germline gives CDR1 MRHNA, CDR2 SNTAGT. V lost 6 bases and J 1 base, leaving 9 bases between the germline ends. The CDR3 is 13 residues long. CDR3 loop: CASRFQENTEAFF. The DNA for the CDR3 is TGTGCCAGCAGATTCCAGGAGAACACTGAAGCTTTCTTT.

This clone appeared a few times. The chain has TRBV5-1 and TRBJ1-1; TRBD1 matches 8 bases. The CDR3 has 16 amino acids. Germline trimming cut 0 bases from V and 1 base from J; bases unmatched to any gene: 5. Germline CDR1 is SGHRS and CDR2 is YFSETQ. For the CDR3, the DNA is TGCGCCAGCAGCTTGGCCTGGGACAGGAGGAACACTGAAGCTTTCTTT. Translation gives CASSLAWDRRNTEAFF.

J is TRBJ2-2 and V is TRBV28; 11 bases match TRBD2. The J segment lost 3 bases and the V segment lost 7 bases, leaving 7 bases of the junction unmatched. Germline CDR1 is MDHEN and CDR2 is SYDVKM. CDR3 size: 16 residues. DNA of the CDR3: TGTGCCAGCACGCCTAGCGGGAGGTTCGACACCGGGGAGCTGTTTTTT. It specifies CASTPSGRFDTGELFF. The variable domain in full, completed from reference TRBV28 and TRBJ2-2, reads DVKVTQSSRYLVKRTGEKVFLECVQDMDHENMFWYRQDPGLGLRLIYFSYDVKMKEKGDIPEGYSVSREKKERFSLILESASTNQTSMYLCASTPSGRFDTGELFFGEGSRLTVL.

The chain is built from TRBV5-1 and TRBJ1-1; tentatively, D is TRBD1 (5 bases). Trimming cost V 2 bases and J 5 bases, with 13 bases left between them. Germline lookup yields CDR1 SGHRS and CDR2 YFSETQ. The CDR3 contains 14 residues. The DNA for the CDR3 is TGCGCCAGCAGCTTTCACAGGAAGGGGACTGAAGCTTTCTTT. Protein: CASSFHRKGTEAFF.

This chain uses TRBV5-1 with TRBJ2-3; the D is unclear. Germline V gives CDR1 SGHRS, CDR2 YFSETQ. V lost 0 bases and J 4 bases, leaving 6 bases between the germline ends. This CDR3 comprises 13 residues. This CDR3 is CASSLGTPDTQYF. CDR3 bases: TGCGCCAGCAGCTTGGGTACACCAGATACGCAGTATTTT.

The chain is built from TRBV10-3 and TRBJ2-3, with TRBD2 matching 13 bases. J lost 2 bases, V lost 3 bases, and 2 bases had no gene match. Germline V gene lookup returns CDR1 ENHRY and CDR2 SYGVKD. The CDR3 sequence is 16 residues long. CDR3 in amino acids: CAISDTSGGATDTQYF. CDR3 nucleotide sequence: TGTGCCATCAGTGATACTAGCGGGGGGGCCACAGATACGCAGTATTTT.

The chain recombines TRBV5-1 with TRBJ1-1; perhaps TRBD1 as D (5 bases). The CDR3 spans 14 residues. The germline V and J ends were trimmed by 2 bases and 5 bases, with 13 bases remaining between them. Germline loops: CDR1 SGHRS, CDR2 YFSETQ. The CDR3: CASSFGGEGTEAFF. The DNA of the CDR3 is TGCGCCAGCAGCTTCGGGGGGGAGGGTACTGAAGCTTTCTTT.

The chain combines TRBV5-6 with TRBJ1-3, with D perhaps TRBD1 (5 bases). Between the trimmed V and J ends, which lost 0 bases and 5 bases, there was a span of 12 bases. This CDR3 comprises 15 residues. The germline V gene has CDR1 SGHDT and CDR2 YYEEEE. The CDR3 DNA reads TGTGCCAGCAGCTTGGAGGGGATGTTTAGAAACACCATATATTTT. It encodes CASSLEGMFRNTIYF.

V is TRBV6-5 and J is TRBJ2-7; 7 bases map to TRBD1. Trimming at V came to 8 bases and at J to 1 base, leaving 8 bases not matched to a gene. Germline CDR1 is MNHEY and CDR2 is SVGAGI. The CDR3 consists of 14 residues. The CDR3 region is CASHSRDSSYEQYF. The CDR3 DNA reads TGTGCCAGCCATTCAAGGGACAGTTCCTACGAGCAGTACTTC.

This chain connects TRBV10-2 to TRBJ1-2; TRBD1 aligns across 12 bases. With V trimmed by 10 bases and J by 5 bases, 14 bases remained unmatched. The V gene's germline CDR1 is WSHSY and CDR2 SAAADI. This CDR3 is 16 amino acids long. DNA of the CDR3: TGCGCCACCGAAGGGACAGGGGGCGCGGGAGGTTATGGCTACACCTTC. Its translation is CATEGTGGAGGYGYTF.

This chain links TRBV6-5 with TRBJ1-2; weak D call: TRBD1 (5 bases). Looked up from germline, CDR1 is MNHEY and CDR2 is SVGAGI. The CDR3 has 13 residues. With 6 bases removed from V and 3 bases from J, the gap between germline ends came to 11 bases. CDR3 DNA sequence: TGTGCCAGCAGAAAACAGGAGTACTATGGCTACACCTTC. Its protein is CASRKQEYYGYTF.

This chain connects TRBV25-1 to TRBJ1-4; 10 bases agree with TRBD1. CDR1 and CDR2 from the germline V gene are MGHDK and SYGVNS. The CDR3 is 15 residues long. The V and J ends lost 11 bases and 5 bases, in that order; junction bases with no gene match: 11. Here the CDR3 DNA reads TGTGCCGCTACAAGGTCGGGACAGGGGAATGAAAAACTGTTTTTT. Amino acid sequence: CAATRSGQGNEKLFF.

The chain carries TRBV19 and TRBJ1-3; no definite D call. The germline V gene has CDR1 LNHDA and CDR2 SQIVND (reference sequence). The CDR3 runs 13 residues. Trimming stripped 10 bases from V and 0 bases from J, with 10 bases between. CDR3 protein: CATVFSSGNTIYF. CDR3 sequence (DNA): TGTGCCACCGTCTTCAGCTCTGGAAACACCATATATTTT.

The chain has TRBV15 and TRBJ1-2; D is possibly TRBD1 (5 bases). The germline gives CDR1 LNHNV, CDR2 YYDKDF (reference sequence). CDR3 length: 15 residues. V shed 0 bases and J shed 4 bases, with 12 bases lying between them. CDR3 sequence: CATSRDRGTGYGYTF. The CDR3, as DNA: TGTGCCACCAGCAGAGATAGGGGCACGGGCTATGGCTACACCTTC.

The gene calls are TRBV30 and TRBJ2-7; a weak D match, TRBD1 (6 bases). Trimming took off 3 bases at V and 5 bases at J, with 11 bases between the two ends. Looked up from germline, CDR1 is GTSNPN and CDR2 is SVGIG (reference sequence). The CDR3 length is 12 residues. The CDR3 DNA reads TGTGCCTGGAGCCGACAGGTAGACGAGCAGTACTTC. It codes for CAWSRQVDEQYF.

The rearrangement links TRBV14 to TRBJ1-6; possibly TRBD1 for D (5 bases). V was pared by 0 bases and J by 10 bases, with 16 bases between. The CDR3 contains 16 residues. The V gene's germline CDR1 is SGHDN and CDR2 FVKESK. The CDR3 loop reads CASSQDGQGPGSPLHF. The CDR3 DNA sequence: TGTGCCAGCAGCCAAGATGGGCAGGGCCCTGGGTCACCCCTCCACTTT.

Remarks on this clone: A far larger clone is off by one base, so a read error is likely. V gene TRBV28 combines with J gene TRBJ1-6, with 10 nucleotides matching TRBD1. CDR3 length equals 17 residues. Germline V CDR1 and CDR2: MDHEN, SYDVKM. Here the CDR3 DNA reads TGTGCCAGCAAAATCCACCGGGACAGGGGCCCCCATTCACCCCTCCTCTTT. Translation: CASKIHRDRGPHSPLLF.

This chain joins TRBV2 and TRBJ1-6; 9 bases agree with TRBD1. The CDR3 extends over 15 amino acids. Germline values: CDR1 SNHLY, CDR2 FYNNEI. The V and J ends lost 7 bases and 8 bases, in that order; junction bases with no gene match: 9. The CDR3 sequence: CASTMNGQGYSPLHF. CDR3 coding DNA: TGTGCCAGCACTATGAACGGACAGGGGTATTCACCCCTCCACTTT. Full variable domain (missing parts from reference TRBV2 and TRBJ1-6): EPEVTQTPSHQVTQMGQEVILRCVPISNHLYFYWYRQILGQKVEFLVSFYNNEISEKSEIFDDQFSVERPDGSNFTLKIRSTKLEDSAMYFCASTMNGQGYSPLHFGNGTRLTVT.

The chain couples TRBV6-5 to TRBJ1-1; D remains ambiguous. Between the trimmed V and J ends, which lost 2 bases and 2 bases, there was a span of 9 bases. Germline V lookup: CDR1 MNHEY, CDR2 SVGAGI. This CDR3 spans 14 amino acids. CDR3 sequence reads: CASSYSRSNTEAFF. The CDR3 coding sequence is TGTGCCAGCAGTTACAGTCGGAGTAACACTGAAGCTTTCTTT.

The genes are TRBV5-1 and TRBJ1-5, with D possibly matching TRBD1 (5 bases). Germline V CDR1 and CDR2: SGHRS, YFSETQ. With 4 bases removed from V and 2 bases from J, the gap between germline ends came to 13 bases. The CDR3 sequence is 15 residues long. CDR3 amino acids: CASSPGDGGNQPQHF. The CDR3 nucleotides read TGCGCCAGCAGCCCGGGGGATGGCGGCAATCAGCCCCAGCATTTT.

This clone was detected only a few times. This chain connects TRBV6-9 to TRBJ2-1; D is uncertain. V lost 3 bases and J lost 4, with 13 bases in between. CDR1 and CDR2 from the germline V gene are MNHGY and SVAAGI. The CDR3 spans 15 residues. CDR3 loop: CASSYVQTGYNEQFF. CDR3 nucleotides: TGTGCCAGCAGTTACGTCCAGACTGGTTACAATGAGCAGTTCTTC.